The entry below describes one T cell receptor (beta chain). This clone is judged medium-sized (0.01 to 0.1%). Its antigen remains unidentified. Base qualities are not provided; no much larger clone lies one nucleotide away. The data belong to a study of T cells in localized non-small cell lung cancer (dated by TCRdb to about 2020). For the study in its entirety: The study analyzed T cell repertoires of hundreds of early-stage NSCLC patients, comparing tumors and uninvolved tumor-adjacent lungs. The cohort consisted of approximately 240 treatment-naive NSCLC patients whose localized lung tumors had been resected. The mean age of the NSCLC patients was about 64 years, with 130 or so men and 95 to 110 women.

From cysteine to phenylalanine, the CDR3 is 15 amino acids long. CDR3 DNA is the only sequence kept; it has 45 bases, read in frame from the first base. Via the germline V gene, CDR1 is MDHEN and CDR2 SYDVKM. Relative to germline, V is 2 bases shorter and J is 7 bases shorter, with 18 bases between their ends. Broad study findings and their caveats: Higher blood T cell density associated with longer overall survival, while higher adjacent-lung clonality associated with shorter survival. A median of 57 of the top 100 tumor clones were detected in paired uninvolved adjacent lung, and 28 of these tumor clones were also found among the top 100 clones of the paired uninvolved adjacent lung. Uninvolved tumor-adjacent lung showed the highest T cell clonality, higher than tumor, which suggests more focused antigenic responses in the uninvolved tumor-adjacent lung. Since the design was exploratory, TCR variables were selected using unadjusted p-values with no false-discovery rate correction. Because multi-region sequencing of the tumors was not done, intratumor heterogeneity could not be ruled out.

TCR beta CDR3 regions were sequenced from DNA using the immunoSEQ Assay. On the study's bioinformatics: To compute T cell density, TCR beta template counts were normalized to usable DNA, which was estimated by amplifying housekeeping genes. Richness was estimated with the preseqR package, extrapolating to 400,000 templates for PBMC samples and 120,000 templates for tissue samples. Clonality was calculated as one minus Pielou's evenness. Tissue-enriched TCRs were identified through differential abundance testing performed on productive amino-acid clonotypes, with a minimum total count of 5 and an alpha of 0.1. The Jaccard Index and the Morisita Overlap Index were used to measure repertoire overlap between compartments. TCR beta CDR3s were clustered by GLIPH together with public tetramer-defined viral CDR3s, and at least three viral sequences plus V-gene enrichment were required for viral motifs. Entries here come from immuneACCESS through TCRdb and include only in-frame sequences with V and J called. Some clones fail to appear in such tables; in the studies checked, an unresolved V gene covers under half of the shortfall, and the cause of the remainder is unknown. V and J calls and clone size follow that table, whereas D and trimming were derived from the DNA. The sample contains a few thousand clones, roughly 26% of them found a single time. Together, the top ten hold 15% to 20% of the sample.

Uninvolved adjacent lung was obtained at least 2 cm from the tumor margin, and the absence of atypia was confirmed by two independent pathologists. At diagnosis, tumor, uninvolved tumor-adjacent lung and peripheral blood were collected and then preserved as a mix of FFPE and fresh-frozen material. Material: normal lung tissue next to the tumor, obtained before any cancer treatment. This receptor chain uses TRBV28 and TRBJ2-7; matching of 6 bases hints at TRBD1 as the D gene. This sequence was found in a female donor with stage II lung adenocarcinoma. The bases are TGTGCCAGCAGTTTAACGACCAGGGGACGGAAAGAGCAGTACTTC. The encoded protein is CASSLTTRGRKEQYF.